At least ten counts were recorded for the clone carrying this TCR beta chain. Its antigen is still unknown. CDR1 is SNHLY, CDR2 FYNNEI, per germline. V lost 6 bases, J lost 0 bases, and 9 bases lay in between. The CDR3 consists of 14 residues. The sample belongs to a study of T cell repertoires in cytomegalovirus infection. Study background: Shared public TCR beta signatures pointed to both CMV infection and a matching HLA type.

One entry per CDR3 protein, called by TCRdb with MiXCR from the reads. The sample lists some 110,000 distinct CDR3 sequences, about 9.4% occurring once. The gene calls are TRBV2 and TRBJ1-5; D ambiguous. The receptor's source is a human donor in good health (CMV status not recorded). Some clones in this sample may be carry-over from other donors' samples. Sequences were obtained from PBMCs, sequenced either directly or after in vitro stimulation (not recorded which). This CDR3 reads CASRMGYSNQPQHF. The CDR3 DNA reads as TGTGCCAGCAGGATGGGTTATAGCAATCAGCCCCAGCATTTT.